Below, 29 T cell receptor beta chains from the same sample are listed, as sequenced in a study of shared clonotypes between healthy human individuals. The assay was immunoSEQ multiplex PCR, and TCRdb's table has in-frame clones only and misses some. The sample consists of 2 million to 2.5 million clones, 90% to 96% of them appearing once. Sequenced material: naive CD4+ T cells sorted from blood. The subset denotes: CD45RA+ positively selected. These receptors all stem from a man younger than 30 in good health.

This clone was seen a handful of times. The same CDR3 arises from other DNA sequences in this sample as well. The chain uses TRBV7-9 and TRBJ1-5; 9 nucleotides line up with TRBD1. Unmatched junction bases numbered 1, after V lost 1 base and J lost 3 bases. Germline assignment: CDR1 SEHNR and CDR2 FQNEAQ (reference sequence). The CDR3 has 15 amino acids. This chain's CDR3 is CASSLGTGDNQPQHF. DNA of the CDR3: TGTGCCAGCAGCTTAGGGACAGGGGACAATCAGCCCCAGCATTTT.

The chain couples TRBV12-5 to TRBJ1-3; perhaps TRBD1 as D (5 bases). Germline CDR1 reads LGHNT; CDR2 reads FRNRAP. The CDR3 contains 17 residues. Trimming cost V 3 bases and J 3 bases, with 18 bases left between them. As DNA, the CDR3 is TGTGCTAGTGGTTTACCCGTGACAGACAGACGTGGAAACACCATATATTTT. Amino acid sequence: CASGLPVTDRRGNTIYF.

The J gene is TRBJ2-2, the V gene TRBV6-6; the match to TRBD1 covers 7 bases. Germline V gene data show CDR1 as MNHNY and CDR2 as SVGAGI (reference sequence). The CDR3 has 14 residues. V lost 6 bases to trimming and J lost 1 base; unmatched junction nucleotides: 2. The CDR3 loop is CASRTGMNTGELFF. In DNA form, the CDR3 reads TGTGCCAGCAGGACAGGGATGAACACCGGGGAGCTGTTTTTT.

The J gene is TRBJ1-2, the V gene TRBV4-1; D uncertain. V was clipped by 4 bases and J by 4 bases, with 13 bases between them. Looked up from germline, CDR1 is MGHRA and CDR2 is YSYEKL. There are 14 residues in the CDR3. The CDR3, as DNA: TGCGCCAGCAGCCGCTCAAACTCCATCTATGGCTACACCTTC. It is translated as CASSRSNSIYGYTF.

The chain employs TRBV19 and TRBJ1-3, with D possibly TRBD1 on 5 matching bases. Germline loops: CDR1 LNHDA, CDR2 SQIVND (reference sequence). This CDR3 has 16 amino acids. With 2 bases removed from V and 8 bases from J, the gap between germline ends came to 19 bases. In nucleotides, the CDR3 is TGTGCCAGTAGTATAAATCGAGGGGCGAAGGGAGACACCATATATTTT. Protein: CASSINRGAKGDTIYF.

This clone was detected once. V and J are TRBV30 and TRBJ2-3; 9 nucleotides line up with TRBD2. With V trimmed by 5 bases and J by 2 bases, 8 bases remained unmatched. In germline, CDR1 is GTSNPN, CDR2 SVGIG (reference sequence). The CDR3 covers 15 residues. The DNA of the CDR3 is TGTGCCTGGGGGCGGGCTAGCGGGGTCACAGATACGCAGTATTTT. It encodes CAWGRASGVTDTQYF.

V usage is TRBV30 and J usage is TRBJ2-1; no clear D. The CDR3 runs to 14 residues. Germline V gene data show CDR1 as GTSNPN and CDR2 as SVGIG (reference sequence). V was shortened by 4 bases and J by 2 bases, with 12 bases between the two germline ends. CDR3 amino acids: CAWTEGPPYNEQFF. CDR3 coding DNA: TGTGCCTGGACGGAAGGCCCCCCCTACAATGAGCAGTTCTTC.

V and J are TRBV6-5 and TRBJ1-5, with 9 bases lining up with TRBD1. CDR1 is MNHEY and CDR2 is SVGAGI in the germline V gene. The V and J ends lost 6 bases and 7 bases, in that order; junction bases with no gene match: 7. The CDR3 has 14 amino acids. In nucleotides, the CDR3 is TGTGCCAGCAGACTTCGACAGGGGGGGCAGCCCCAGCATTTT. Amino acid sequence: CASRLRQGGQPQHF.

The chain has TRBV6-1 and TRBJ1-2; D remains unclear. CDR3 length equals 11 residues. V shed 7 bases and J shed 3 bases, with 6 bases lying between them. The V gene's germline CDR1 is MNHNS and CDR2 SASEGT. In DNA form, the CDR3 reads TGTGCCAGCAAGTTGGACTATGGCTACACCTTC. Its translation: CASKLDYGYTF.

The V and J genes are TRBV5-6 and TRBJ2-7; 8 bases line up with TRBD1. The V gene's germline CDR1 is SGHDT and CDR2 YYEEEE. The CDR3 loop spans 14 amino acids. Trimming cost V 1 base and J 4 bases; bases outside gene matches: 4. In DNA, the CDR3 is TGTGCCAGCAGCTTGACCGGACAGGGATACGAGCAGTACTTC. Its translation is CASSLTGQGYEQYF.

Turning to this clone: Other nucleotide sequences in the sample specify the same CDR3. The rearrangement links TRBV7-2 to TRBJ2-7; no reliable D call. The V end was cut by 5 bases, the J end by 4 bases, with 6 bases between. This CDR3 is 11 amino acids long. Germline V CDR1 and CDR2: SGHTA, FQGNSA. Here the CDR3 reads CASSPSYEQYF. The CDR3 DNA follows: TGTGCCAGCAGCCCTTCGTACGAGCAGTACTTC.

V gene TRBV11-2 combines with J gene TRBJ1-1, with D unresolved. The germline V gene has CDR1 SGHAT and CDR2 FQNNGV. The CDR3 sequence is 16 residues long. V gave up 7 bases and J gave up 0 bases, with 18 bases separating them. DNA for the CDR3: TGTGCCAGCACTCTCCTGGACTCTGGAATGAACACTGAAGCTTTCTTT. Translating it yields CASTLLDSGMNTEAFF. Looking up the rest from reference TRBV11-2 and TRBJ1-1 gives the full variable domain: EAGVAQSPRYKIIEKRQSVAFWCNPISGHATLYWYQQILGQGPKLLIQFQNNGVVDDSQLPKDRFSAERLKGVDSTLKIQPAKLEDSAVYLCASTLLDSGMNTEAFFGQGTRLTVV.

The CDR3 DNA reads as TGTGCCAGCAGGCGTCTACGGGGAAACACTGAAGCTTTCTTT. The encoded protein is CASRRLRGNTEAFF. The chain employs TRBV11-2 and TRBJ1-1; D is unresolved. V was cut by 6 bases and J by 2 bases, with 13 bases left in between. The CDR3 totals 14 residues. Per germline, CDR1 SGHAT and CDR2 FQNNGV.

This clone was seen just once. The gene calls are TRBV7-2 and TRBJ2-7, with D possibly matching TRBD1 (5 bases). The CDR3 is 14 amino acids. Trimming left V 5 bases short and J 0 bases short, with 11 bases between. Germline CDR1 reads SGHTA; CDR2 reads FQGNSA. The CDR3 region is CASSIPTASYEQYF. CDR3 DNA sequence: TGTGCCAGCAGCATCCCGACAGCCTCCTACGAGCAGTACTTC.

Written as DNA, the CDR3 is TGCGCCAGCAGCCAAGAGCGGGGGGAGCAGTTCTTC. Translation gives CASSQERGEQFF. V usage is TRBV4-1 and J usage is TRBJ2-1; 7 positions match TRBD2. CDR3 length: 12 amino acids. Losses at the gene ends were 0 bases for V and 10 bases for J; bases not matched to a gene: 0. The germline V gene has CDR1 MGHRA and CDR2 YSYEKL.

This clone occurred once. The chain carries TRBV6-5 and TRBJ1-4, with D perhaps matching TRBD1 (5 bases). This CDR3 is 14 amino acids long. Germline CDR1 MNHEY, CDR2 SVGAGI. V gave up 8 bases and J gave up 7 bases, with 17 bases separating them. CDR3: CASRPGAASEKLFF. The CDR3 region has the DNA TGTGCCAGCCGGCCTGGGGCCGCTTCTGAAAAACTGTTTTTT.

The genes are TRBV16 and TRBJ2-5; no clear D. Trimming removed 2 bases from V and 1 base from J, with 8 bases in between. The CDR3 has 14 amino acids. Germline-derived CDR1 and CDR2 are KGHSY and FQNENV. CDR3 sequence (DNA): TGTGCCAGCAGCCAACAGGTGCTCCAAGAGACCCAGTACTTC. Translation: CASSQQVLQETQYF.

The chain combines TRBV28 with TRBJ1-2, with 9 bases lining up with TRBD1. The CDR3 covers 18 residues. CDR1 and CDR2 (germline): MDHEN, SYDVKM. With V trimmed by 11 bases and J by 0 bases, 19 bases remained unmatched. CDR3 region: CASRPGTGSWTPNYGYTF. The DNA of the CDR3 is TGTGCCTCCCGTCCCGGGACAGGGTCGTGGACTCCTAACTATGGCTACACCTTC.

Worth noting for this clone: Other DNA sequences from this sample encode an identical CDR3 as well. The chain combines TRBV7-9 with TRBJ1-1; 10 bases match TRBD1. This CDR3 is built from 14 residues. V was clipped by 3 bases and J by 6 bases; unmatched bases: 4. Germline-derived CDR1 and CDR2 are SEHNR and FQNEAQ (reference sequence). Here the CDR3 DNA reads TGTGCCAGCAGCTTCGGACAGGGGGGGTCTGAAGCTTTCTTT. This translates into CASSFGQGGSEAFF.

CDR3 sequence (DNA): TGTGCCAGCAGTTTATCAAACGTGGTATACTACGAGCAGTACTTC. Translated: CASSLSNVVYYEQYF. The chain joins TRBV27 to TRBJ2-7; the D is unclear. V was clipped by 0 bases and J by 3 bases, with 12 bases between them. The germline V gene has CDR1 MNHEY and CDR2 SMNVEV (reference sequence). The CDR3 totals 15 residues.

V is TRBV6-5 and J is TRBJ1-6, with D possibly being TRBD1 (5 bases). The germline V gene has CDR1 MNHEY and CDR2 SVGAGI. V was trimmed by 1 base and J by 10 bases, leaving 17 bases between them. CDR3 length: 16 residues. Written as DNA, the CDR3 is TGTGCCAGCAGTTACTTAAGGGGCGAAGTAAGATCACCCCTCCACTTT. Protein sequence: CASSYLRGEVRSPLHF.

The chain combines TRBV5-1 with TRBJ1-1; D is possibly TRBD1 (6 bases). V gave up 4 bases and J gave up 1 base, with 14 bases separating them. In germline, CDR1 is SGHRS, CDR2 YFSETQ. The CDR3 runs 15 residues. The CDR3 spells CASSPSGTTNTEAFF. In nucleotides, the CDR3 is TGCGCCAGCAGCCCATCCGGGACAACGAACACTGAAGCTTTCTTT.

Notes on this clone: Additional DNA sequences in this sample encode the identical CDR3. The rearrangement joins TRBV5-1 to TRBJ1-1; TRBD1 aligns across 8 bases. Germline loops: CDR1 SGHRS, CDR2 YFSETQ. With V trimmed by 4 bases and J by 1 base, 6 bases remained unmatched. The CDR3 spans 15 residues. CDR3 sequence: CASSPGQGTNTEAFF. DNA for the CDR3: TGCGCCAGCAGCCCTGGACAGGGTACGAACACTGAAGCTTTCTTT.

This sequence joins TRBV6-6 and TRBJ1-5; TRBD1 aligns across 10 bases. The CDR3 extends over 16 amino acids. The V gene's germline CDR1 is MNHNY and CDR2 SVGAGI (reference sequence). The V and J ends lost 5 bases and 0 bases, in that order; junction bases with no gene match: 4. Here the CDR3 DNA reads TGTGCCAGCAGTCCCGGGACAGGGGTTAGCAATCAGCCCCAGCATTTT. The encoded protein is CASSPGTGVSNQPQHF.

With regard to this clone: This same CDR3 is encoded by further DNA sequences in the sample. The rearrangement joins TRBV11-3 to TRBJ2-3; TRBD2 matches 15 bases. Germline CDR1 reads SGHNT; CDR2 reads YENEEA. This CDR3 spans 16 amino acids. After removal of 5 bases from V and 3 bases from J, the junction contained 3 bases not matched to a gene. CDR3 in amino acids: CASSTGTSGRTDTQYF. CDR3 DNA sequence: TGTGCCAGCAGCACCGGGACTAGCGGGAGGACAGATACGCAGTATTTT. Full variable domain (missing parts from reference TRBV11-3 and TRBJ2-3): EAGVVQSPRYKIIEKKQPVAFWCNPISGHNTLYWYLQNLGQGPELLIRYENEEAVDDSQLPKDRFSAERLKGVDSTLKIQPAELGDSAVYLCASSTGTSGRTDTQYFGPGTRLTVL.

The chain uses TRBV7-6 and TRBJ2-2; 8 nucleotides agree with TRBD2. The junction had 4 bases not matched to a gene; V was cut back by 1 base and J by 0 bases. Germline V gives CDR1 SGHVS, CDR2 FNYEAQ. The length of the CDR3 is 17 residues. The CDR3 spells CASSLVAGGTNTGELFF. The CDR3 DNA reads TGTGCCAGCAGCTTAGTGGCGGGAGGAACGAACACCGGGGAGCTGTTTTTT.

Remarks on this clone: The identical CDR3 is also encoded by other nucleotide sequences in the sample. V gene TRBV27 combines with J gene TRBJ1-1; 8 bases map to TRBD1. Germline values: CDR1 MNHEY, CDR2 SMNVEV (reference sequence). Losses at the gene ends were 3 bases for V and 1 base for J; bases not matched to a gene: 1. The CDR3 is 14 amino acids. The CDR3 DNA reads TGTGCCAGCAGTTTCGGACAGGGGAACACTGAAGCTTTCTTT. It translates to CASSFGQGNTEAFF.

A note on this clone: The sample has other DNA sequences that encode this CDR3 too. V usage is TRBV4-3 and J usage is TRBJ2-3, with D unclear. The CDR3 consists of 13 residues. With 1 base removed from V and 4 bases from J, the gap between germline ends came to 6 bases. Germline V gene data show CDR1 as LGHNA and CDR2 as YSLEER. The CDR3 protein is CASSQAGADTQYF. The CDR3 bases are TGCGCCAGCAGCCAAGCTGGGGCAGATACGCAGTATTTT.

Concerning this clone: This sample includes further DNA sequences coding for the same CDR3. The CDR3 here is CSARSYGYTF. For the CDR3, the DNA is TGCAGTGCTAGATCCTATGGCTACACCTTC. This rearrangement joins TRBV20-1 to TRBJ1-2; D call uncertain. The germline CDR1 and CDR2 sequences are DFQATT and SNEGSKA (reference sequence). This CDR3 spans 10 amino acids. With 2 bases removed from V and 4 bases from J, the gap between germline ends came to 2 bases.